The rows below give T cell receptor beta chains drawn from one sample of a study of shared clonotypes between healthy human individuals. The table came from immunoSEQ multiplex PCR; TCRdb's copy has only in-frame clones and leaves some out. The table shows some 1,100,000 clones, with around 78% occurring only once. The sequenced sample was memory CD4+ T cells from PBMCs. Receptor source: a man between 18 and 29 years old in good health. Some clones in this sample may be carry-over from other donors' samples. Each CDR3 is given with its conserved first and last residue. D genes are given only for firm matches. Part of the rows lack a size; the others show once, few, many or a class for expanded clones.

J,D,size,V,DNA,CDR3
TRBJ2-1,TRBD2,-,TRBV5-1,TGCGCCAGCAGCGCCGCGGCCGGACTAGCGGGAGACAATGAGCAGTTCTTC,CASSAAAGLAGDNEQFF
TRBJ1-4,-,-,TRBV28,TGTGCCAGCAGGCCAAACAGGGTTGCTAATGAAAAACTGTTTTTT,CASRPNRVANEKLFF
TRBJ2-5,-,few,TRBV28,TGTGCCAGCAGTCCTCGGGTCACGACCCAGTACTTC,CASSPRVTTQYF
TRBJ1-1,TRBD1,-,TRBV18,TGTGCCAGCTCCGATAGGACAGGGGGGGACACTGAAGCTTTCTTT,CASSDRTGGDTEAFF
TRBJ2-4,-,-,TRBV5-1,TGCGCCAGCAGCTACGACTTAAACATTCAGTACTTC,CASSYDLNIQYF
TRBJ2-3,-,-,TRBV5-1,TGCGCCAGCAGCTTGGAGTCACCCTCAGAGGAGCAGTATTTT,CASSLESPSEEQYF
TRBJ2-1,-,-,TRBV4-2,TGTGCCAGCAGCCAAGGCGTCCTAGACCGGGGCCACAATGAGCAGTTCTTC,CASSQGVLDRGHNEQFF
TRBJ2-7,-,-,TRBV7-9,TGTGCCAGCAGCTTAGGGGACGTGAGCGAGCAGTACTTC,CASSLGDVSEQYF
TRBJ2-2,-,-,TRBV30,TGTGCCTGGAGTGTACTAGGTTACGGCACCGGGGAGCTGTTTTTT,CAWSVLGYGTGELFF
TRBJ1-2,TRBD1,few,TRBV19,TGTGCCAGTAGTATGGCCGGGACAGGGACTCCTAACTATGGCTACACCTTC,CASSMAGTGTPNYGYTF
TRBJ2-7,-,-,TRBV6-5,TGTGCCAGCAGTTACTCTGTTTTCGGGGCGTACGAGCAGTACTTC,CASSYSVFGAYEQYF
TRBJ2-5,-,-,TRBV20-1,TGCAGTGCTACCCTGGAGACCCAGTACTTC,CSATLETQYF
TRBJ1-5,-,few,TRBV28,TGTGCCAGCAGTTTTGGGCAAAGCAATCAGCCCCAGCATTTT,CASSFGQSNQPQHF
TRBJ2-3,-,once,TRBV6-1,TGTGCCAGCAGGCATGCAAGGGTCGGCACAGATACGCAGTATTTT,CASRHARVGTDTQYF
TRBJ2-6,-,many,TRBV30,TGTGCCACACAGGTCTCTGGGGCCAACGTCCTGACTTTC,CATQVSGANVLTF
TRBJ2-1,TRBD1,-,TRBV9,TGTGCCAGCAGCGCCGACAGGGCGGCAGACAATGAGCAGTTCTTC,CASSADRAADNEQFF
TRBJ1-1,TRBD1,few,TRBV5-1,TGCGCCAGCAGCTTGGTAACAGGGGGGACTGAAGCTTTCTTT,CASSLVTGGTEAFF
TRBJ1-2,-,-,TRBV4-1,TGCGCCAGCAGCTCAAGAACAACTCAAGCGGTGGGTGGCTACACCTTC,CASSSRTTQAVGGYTF
TRBJ1-1,TRBD1,-,TRBV2,TGTGCCAGCAGTGATTTTAAGGGACAGAGGACTGAAGCTTTCTTT,CASSDFKGQRTEAFF
TRBJ2-5,-,-,TRBV30,TGTGCCTGGAGTGTCGGACAGACACCCCAAGAGACCCAGTACTTC,CAWSVGQTPQETQYF
TRBJ1-5,-,-,TRBV9,TGTGCCAGCAGCGGTGGGGGATCCCAAGGCAATCAGCCCCAGCATTTT,CASSGGGSQGNQPQHF
TRBJ1-5,-,-,TRBV19,TGTGCCAGTAGTCCCCGGGGACCTGCGCCCCAGCATTTT,CASSPRGPAPQHF
TRBJ1-2,-,once,TRBV5-6,TGTGCCAGCAGGAGACCAGGGATTCATGGCTACACCTTC,CASRRPGIHGYTF
TRBJ1-1,TRBD1,-,TRBV5-1,TGCGCCAGCAGCCCCGGACAGGGGGTGGGCAGTGAAGCTTTCTTT,CASSPGQGVGSEAFF
TRBJ1-5,-,-,TRBV2,TGTGCCAGCAGAGAGACAGTTAGCAATCAGCCCCAGCATTTT,CASRETVSNQPQHF
TRBJ2-2,TRBD2,-,TRBV7-9,TGTGCCAGCAGTTCCGGACTAGCGACCACCGGGGAGCTGTTTTTT,CASSSGLATTGELFF
TRBJ2-5,-,-,TRBV2,TGTGCCAGCACCCTGGTCGGGGGAGGAGAGACCCAGTACTTC,CASTLVGGGETQYF
TRBJ2-5,-,few,TRBV28,TGTGCCAGCAGGCACGAGTCTCTTTCAGAGACCCAGTACTTC,CASRHESLSETQYF
TRBJ2-7,TRBD1,-,TRBV10-3,TGTGCCATCAGGGGGACAGGGGGGGCCTACGAGCAGTACTTC,CAIRGTGGAYEQYF
TRBJ1-2,-,-,TRBV19,TGTGCCAGTGGGTTTGAAGGGATCGGCTACACCTTC,CASGFEGIGYTF
TRBJ2-4,TRBD1,-,TRBV7-9,TGTGCCAGCAGCTCGCACAGGGGGCAGTCGAGAAAAAACATTCAGTACTTC,CASSSHRGQSRKNIQYF
TRBJ2-1,TRBD1,few,TRBV4-2,TGTGCCAGCAGCCAATTCCCGGGACAGGGCTCCTACAATGAGCAGTTCTTC,CASSQFPGQGSYNEQFF
TRBJ2-7,TRBD2,-,TRBV7-9,TGTGCCAGCATCCCCGAGGGGGGGCGGGAGGGTTCCTACGAGCAGTACTTC,CASIPEGGREGSYEQYF
TRBJ1-1,-,few,TRBV2,TGTGCCAGCAGTGACAGGGTAATATACATGAACACTGAAGCTTTCTTT,CASSDRVIYMNTEAFF
TRBJ1-1,-,few,TRBV6-5,TGTGCCAGCAGTTACCGCCGGGACGGCATAAACACTGAAGCTTTCTTT,CASSYRRDGINTEAFF
TRBJ2-1,-,-,TRBV29-1,TGCAGCGGAGAGACTGGGGAAGGGGCTGAGCAGTTCTTC,CSGETGEGAEQFF